This entry describes one T cell receptor beta chain. What it binds is not known. This CDR3 spans 16 amino acids. The trim removed 0 bases at V and 4 bases at J, leaving 8 bases unmatched. Germline V gives CDR1 LGHNA, CDR2 YSLEER. Clones were read by immunoSEQ multiplex PCR, and TCRdb kept only the in-frame ones, dropping some. The data show more than 85,000 clones, around nine tenths seen once. The sample belongs to a study of T cell responses to AZD1222 COVID-19 vaccine. As for the study in general: Researchers grouped second doses given at about 4 or about 12 weeks into one pool.

Study-level points and caveats: White British ancestry dominated among donors, who included more females, and clonal diversity was possibly underestimated.

V gene TRBV4-3 combines with J gene TRBJ2-7, with 8 bases aligning to TRBD1. This TCR was recovered from an adult in good health. Sequenced here: peripheral blood, sampled on day 0 of AZD1222 vaccination. CDR3 amino acids: CASSQEGYRGVYEQYF. CDR3 coding DNA: TGCGCCAGCAGCCAAGAGGGCTACAGGGGGGTGTACGAGCAGTACTTC.